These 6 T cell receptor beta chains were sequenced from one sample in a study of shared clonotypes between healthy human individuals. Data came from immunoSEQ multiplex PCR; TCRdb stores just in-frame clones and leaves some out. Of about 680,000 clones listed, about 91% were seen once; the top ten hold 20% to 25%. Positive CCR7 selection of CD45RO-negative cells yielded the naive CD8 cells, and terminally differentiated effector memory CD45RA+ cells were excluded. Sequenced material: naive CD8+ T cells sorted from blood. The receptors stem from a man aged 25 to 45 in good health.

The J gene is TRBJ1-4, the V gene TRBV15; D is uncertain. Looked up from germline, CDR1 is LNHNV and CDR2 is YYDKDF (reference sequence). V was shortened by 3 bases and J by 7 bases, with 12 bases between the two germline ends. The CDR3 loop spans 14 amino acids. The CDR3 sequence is CATSRTGLSEKLFF. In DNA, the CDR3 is TGTGCCACCAGCAGGACTGGCCTATCTGAAAAACTGTTTTTT.

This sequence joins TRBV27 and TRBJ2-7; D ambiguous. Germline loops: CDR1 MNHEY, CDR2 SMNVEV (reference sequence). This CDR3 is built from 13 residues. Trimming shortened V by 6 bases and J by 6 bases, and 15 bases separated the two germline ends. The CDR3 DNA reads TGTGCCAGCAGCCCTGTGGGCATATCCGAGCAGTACTTC. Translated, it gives CASSPVGISEQYF.

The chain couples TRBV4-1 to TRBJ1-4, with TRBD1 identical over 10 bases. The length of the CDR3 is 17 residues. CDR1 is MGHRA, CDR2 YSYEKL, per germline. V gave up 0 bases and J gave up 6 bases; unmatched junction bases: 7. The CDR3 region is CASSQEGAGTGDEKLFF. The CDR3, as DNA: TGCGCCAGCAGCCAAGAAGGGGCCGGGACAGGGGATGAAAAACTGTTTTTT.

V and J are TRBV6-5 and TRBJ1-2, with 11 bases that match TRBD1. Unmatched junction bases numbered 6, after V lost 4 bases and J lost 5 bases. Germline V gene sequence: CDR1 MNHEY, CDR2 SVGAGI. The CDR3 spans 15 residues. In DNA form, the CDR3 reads TGTGCCAGCAGTTTCCGGACAGGGGGCATATATGGCTACACCTTC. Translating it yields CASSFRTGGIYGYTF.

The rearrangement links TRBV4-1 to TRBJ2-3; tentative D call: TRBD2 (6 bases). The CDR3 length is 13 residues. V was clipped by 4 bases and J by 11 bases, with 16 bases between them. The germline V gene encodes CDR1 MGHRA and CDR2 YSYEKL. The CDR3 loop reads CASSLDRVEGQYF. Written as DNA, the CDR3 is TGCGCCAGCAGCCTGGATAGGGTGGAGGGGCAGTATTTT.

Here the CDR3 reads CASQQGNENIQYF. CDR3 sequence (DNA): TGTGCCAGCCAACAGGGTAATGAAAACATTCAGTACTTC. J is TRBJ2-4 and V is TRBV9; D might be TRBD1 (6 bases). The CDR3 loop spans 13 amino acids. CDR1 is SGDLS and CDR2 is YYNGEE in the germline V gene. V was trimmed by 7 bases and J by 5 bases, leaving 13 bases between them. Combining the CDR3 with reference TRBV9 and TRBJ2-4 gives the whole variable domain DSGVTQTPKHLITATGQRVTLRCSPRSGDLSVYWYQQSLDQGLQFLIQYYNGEERAKGNILERFSAQQFPDLHSELNLSSLELGDSALYFCASQQGNENIQYFGAGTRLSVL.